The 21 T cell receptor beta chains given below trace back to one sample, sequenced in a study of blood T cell repertoires in COVID-19. Profiling relied on immunoSEQ multiplex PCR, and the TCRdb table lists in-frame clones only, not all of them. The sample records around 110,000 clones, 71% being singletons. The sample taken for sequencing was peripheral blood. The receptor source for this set is a human donor with acute or convalescent COVID-19. The donor label of this sample is uncertain.

The V call is TRBV3-1 (or the pseudogene TRBV3-2), the J call TRBJ2-5, with 8 bases aligning to TRBD2. Germline V gene data show CDR1 as LGHDT and CDR2 as YNNKEL (reference sequence). The J segment lost 1 base and the V segment lost 1 base, leaving 5 bases of the junction unmatched. This CDR3 region has 16 residues. Written as DNA, the CDR3 is TGTGCCAGCAGCCAAGGAGGCGGGGGGCTCCAAGAGACCCAGTACTTC. Translated, it gives CASSQGGGGLQETQYF.

This clone was observed a single time. The genes are TRBV6-6 and TRBJ1-2, with 8 nucleotides matching TRBD1. With V trimmed by 7 bases and J by 4 bases, 8 bases remained unmatched. The CDR3 extends over 14 amino acids. The germline V gene encodes CDR1 MNHNY and CDR2 SVGAGI (reference sequence). This CDR3 reads CASIPDREAYGYTF. The CDR3 DNA sequence: TGTGCCAGCATCCCGGACAGGGAGGCCTATGGCTACACCTTC.

The chain couples TRBV7-9 to TRBJ2-7, with a weak D call TRBD2 (6 bases). This CDR3 has 16 amino acids. The V gene's germline CDR1 is SEHNR and CDR2 FQNEAQ (reference sequence). V lost 3 bases to trimming and J lost 0 bases, with 15 bases between them. The CDR3 reads CASSLGGGAYSYEQYF. The CDR3 coding sequence is TGTGCCAGCAGCTTGGGAGGCGGGGCCTACTCCTACGAGCAGTACTTC.

This chain connects TRBV5-6 to TRBJ2-2, with 10 bases that match TRBD1. The germline CDR1 and CDR2 sequences are SGHDT and YYEEEE. The length of the CDR3 is 16 residues. V trimming: 4 bases; J trimming: 3 bases; junction bases outside the gene matches: 6. Here the CDR3 reads CASSRQGAGDTGELFF. Written as DNA, the CDR3 is TGTGCCAGCAGCCGACAGGGGGCGGGTGACACCGGGGAGCTGTTTTTT. Full variable domain (outside the CDR3, taken from reference TRBV5-6 and TRBJ2-2): DAGVTQSPTHLIKTRGQQVTLRCSPKSGHDTVSWYQQALGQGPQFIFQYYEEEERQRGNFPDRFSGHQFPNYSSELNVNALLLGDSALYLCASSRQGAGDTGELFFGEGSRLTVL.

The CDR3 is CASSLEGGGPMMGGYTF. DNA for the CDR3: TGTGCCAGCAGCTTAGAGGGCGGGGGGCCAATGATGGGTGGCTACACCTTC. The V gene is TRBV7-2, the J gene TRBJ1-2; weak D call: TRBD1 (6 bases). CDR1 and CDR2 (germline): SGHTA, FQGNSA. The V end lost 1 base, the J end lost 7 bases, and 22 bases lay between the germline ends. The CDR3 consists of 17 residues.

This clone was found once. V is TRBV28 and J is TRBJ1-2, with a weak D call TRBD1 (5 bases). Germline CDR1 MDHEN, CDR2 SYDVKM. V was shortened by 5 bases and J by 8 bases, with 24 bases between the two germline ends. The CDR3 is made up of 16 amino acids. This CDR3 reads CASSLIGPERRGGYTF. The CDR3, as DNA: TGTGCCAGCAGTCTCATCGGACCAGAGCGACGGGGGGGCTACACCTTC.

This chain connects TRBV12-3 or TRBV12-4 to TRBJ1-1; D is uncertain. The CDR3 is made up of 13 amino acids. V lost 1 base to trimming and J lost 6 bases, with 9 bases between them. CDR3: CASSLGPGAEAFF. The CDR3 DNA is TGTGCCAGCAGTTTAGGACCTGGAGCTGAAGCTTTCTTT.

This clone was counted many times. This chain joins TRBV5-1 and TRBJ1-2, with TRBD1 identical over 7 bases. The germline CDR1 and CDR2 sequences are SGHRS and YFSETQ. This CDR3 comprises 16 residues. V trimming: 1 base; J trimming: 4 bases; junction bases outside the gene matches: 10. Here the CDR3 DNA reads TGCGCCAGCAGCTTGACAGGGGCGACCATCAGCTATGGCTACACCTTC. Amino acid sequence: CASSLTGATISYGYTF. Full variable domain (outside the CDR3, taken from reference TRBV5-1 and TRBJ1-2): KAGVTQTPRYLIKTRGQQVTLSCSPISGHRSVSWYQQTPGQGLQFLFEYFSETQRNKGNFPGRFSGRQFSNSRSEMNVSTLELGDSALYLCASSLTGATISYGYTFGSGTRLTVV.

This clone appeared a single time. This chain uses TRBV19 with TRBJ2-2; possibly TRBD2 for D (5 bases). Between the trimmed V and J ends, which lost 0 bases and 4 bases, there was a span of 15 bases. This CDR3 is built from 17 residues. Germline V lookup: CDR1 LNHDA, CDR2 SQIVND (reference sequence). CDR3 sequence reads: CASSIDQRTPGTGELFF. The CDR3 DNA reads TGTGCCAGTAGTATAGATCAACGGACTCCTGGCACCGGGGAGCTGTTTTTT.

V is TRBV5-1 and J is TRBJ1-1; TRBD1 aligns across 7 bases. This CDR3 spans 15 amino acids. V gave up 3 bases and J gave up 0 bases; unmatched junction bases: 5. Germline V lookup: CDR1 SGHRS, CDR2 YFSETQ. CDR3 bases: TGCGCCAGCAGCTCGGGACAGACAATGAACACTGAAGCTTTCTTT. Protein: CASSSGQTMNTEAFF.

There are a few counts of this clone. The genes are TRBV14 and TRBJ2-3; D is uncertain. Trimming left V 5 bases short and J 6 bases short, with 15 bases between. CDR1 is SGHDN and CDR2 is FVKESK in the germline V gene. The CDR3 consists of 14 residues. The CDR3 is CASSVNLGSDTQYF. CDR3 DNA sequence: TGTGCCAGCAGCGTCAACCTAGGAAGCGATACGCAGTATTTT.

This clone was observed once. This chain joins TRBV2 and TRBJ1-4, with 10 bases matching TRBD1. The J segment lost 7 bases and the V segment lost 5 bases, leaving 10 bases of the junction unmatched. The CDR3 contains 16 residues. CDR1 and CDR2 from the germline V gene are SNHLY and FYNNEI. CDR3 DNA sequence: TGTGCCAGCAGTTCCGGGACAGGGGCCGGGGGTGAAAAACTGTTTTTT. It codes for CASSSGTGAGGEKLFF.

The chain employs TRBV3-1 (or the pseudogene TRBV3-2) and TRBJ1-2; 9 positions agree with TRBD1. This CDR3 contains 16 residues. CDR1 is LGHDT, CDR2 YNNKEL, per germline (reference sequence). V gave up 3 bases and J gave up 4 bases; unmatched junction bases: 9. The CDR3 protein is CASSHFGTGSIYGYTF. For the CDR3, the DNA is TGTGCCAGCAGCCATTTCGGGACAGGGAGTATCTATGGCTACACCTTC.

This chain uses TRBV6-5 with TRBJ1-6, with D maybe TRBD1 (6 bases). The CDR3 runs to 15 residues. V was pared by 2 bases and J by 10 bases, with 15 bases between. Germline V lookup: CDR1 MNHEY, CDR2 SVGAGI. The chain's CDR3 is CASSYRAGERSPLHF. In DNA form, the CDR3 reads TGTGCCAGCAGTTACAGGGCAGGGGAAAGGTCACCCCTCCACTTT.

This rearrangement joins TRBV6-6 to TRBJ2-3, with 7 bases that match TRBD1. V lost 6 bases to trimming and J lost 7 bases; unmatched junction nucleotides: 7. The CDR3 runs 13 residues. In germline, CDR1 is MNHNY, CDR2 SVGAGI (reference sequence). CDR3 nucleotides: TGTGCCAGCAGCAAAGGGGGACAGTATACGCAGTATTTT. Translation gives CASSKGGQYTQYF.

This chain joins TRBV24-1 and TRBJ2-1; 13 bases match TRBD2. The CDR3 is 16 amino acids. Per the germline V gene, CDR1 is KGHDR and CDR2 is SFDVKD. The V segment lost 4 bases and the J segment 7 bases; nucleotides outside the gene matches: 6. This CDR3 reads CATSDRGTSGTNEQFF. DNA of the CDR3: TGTGCCACCAGTGACCGGGGGACTAGCGGGACGAATGAGCAGTTCTTC.

The chain links TRBV2 to TRBJ1-4, with TRBD1 matching over 10 bases. Germline CDR1 and CDR2: SNHLY and FYNNEI. After removal of 9 bases from V and 3 bases from J, the junction contained 13 bases not matched to a gene. CDR3 length: 17 amino acids. CDR3 sequence: CASTGQGGYGPNEKLFF. For the CDR3, the DNA is TGTGCCAGTACTGGACAGGGGGGCTATGGACCTAATGAAAAACTGTTTTTT.

This clone was observed once. The rearrangement links TRBV5-6 to TRBJ1-2; D is perhaps TRBD1 (5 bases). CDR3 length equals 18 residues. The V end was cut by 3 bases, the J end by 4 bases, with 25 bases between. Germline CDR1 is SGHDT and CDR2 is YYEEEE. The CDR3 reads CASSSPGQGGFLGYGYTF. Written as DNA, the CDR3 is TGTGCCAGCAGCTCGCCCGGGCAGGGAGGATTCTTGGGCTATGGCTACACCTTC.

The V gene is TRBV12-5, the J gene TRBJ1-2; a possible D gene is TRBD1 (6 bases). The CDR3 has 16 residues. V was cut by 4 bases and J by 2 bases, with 17 bases left in between. Germline CDR1 reads LGHNT; CDR2 reads FRNRAP. The CDR3 protein is CASGSGHWGLNYGYTF. For the CDR3, the DNA is TGTGCTAGTGGTTCGGGACATTGGGGCCTAAACTATGGCTACACCTTC.

The rearrangement uses TRBV18 and TRBJ1-1, with D possibly matching TRBD1 (6 bases). In germline, CDR1 is KGHSH, CDR2 LQKENI. CDR3 length: 17 residues. Trimming shortened V by 2 bases and J by 4 bases, and 20 bases separated the two germline ends. The CDR3 is CASSPGGQLILGTEAFF. CDR3 DNA sequence: TGTGCCAGCTCACCAGGAGGACAGCTTATCTTGGGCACTGAAGCTTTCTTT.

The genes are TRBV5-6 and TRBJ1-1; D possibly corresponds to TRBD1 (6 bases). CDR3 length: 15 amino acids. Trimming pared 0 bases from V and 2 bases from J, leaving 11 bases between. Germline CDR1 SGHDT, CDR2 YYEEEE. The CDR3 region has the DNA TGTGCCAGCAGCTTGGGGGGGCTAGAAAACACTGAAGCTTTCTTT. It yields the protein CASSLGGLENTEAFF.